Presented here are 25 T cell receptor beta chains from one specimen sequenced in a study of T-cell memory formation after mild COVID-19. Each CDR3 protein gets one entry after TCRdb re-called the 5' RACE reads with MiXCR. The sample carries about 180,000 distinct CDR3 sequences, roughly 20% recorded once. What was sequenced was PBMCs or a T cell subset sorted from them (not recorded which). These receptors all come from a young man who had mild COVID-19 (a few samples of this study predate the infection). Cell type and time point are not known.

This clonotype was seen a few times. The chain joins TRBV3-1 to TRBJ1-2, with 7 bases aligning to TRBD1. Germline loops: CDR1 LGHDT, CDR2 YNNKEL (reference sequence). This CDR3 has 15 amino acids. The ends lost 6 bases at V and 2 bases at J; junction bases unmatched: 9. The CDR3 DNA sequence: TGTGCCAGCAGTTCAAACAGGGGAAGGAACTATGGCTACACCTTC. It codes for CASSSNRGRNYGYTF.

This clonotype is a singleton in its sample. V usage is TRBV7-9 and J usage is TRBJ1-3; D may be TRBD1 (6 bases). This CDR3 contains 15 residues. The V gene lost 8 bases and the J gene lost 3 bases, with 17 bases spanning the gap. The germline V gene encodes CDR1 SEHNR and CDR2 FQNEAQ (reference sequence). CDR3 sequence: CASGGGGSRGNTIYF. The CDR3 DNA sequence: TGTGCCAGCGGAGGAGGGGGGTCTCGTGGAAACACCATATATTTT.

This CDR3 reads CASSVAPGNTIYF. For the CDR3, the DNA is TGTGCCAGCAGTGTGGCACCTGGAAACACCATATATTTT. The V gene is TRBV6-4, the J gene TRBJ1-3; D call uncertain. V lost 4 bases and J lost 2, with 6 bases in between. CDR1 is MRHNA and CDR2 is SNTAGT in the germline V gene. This CDR3 comprises 13 residues.

This clonotype occurred a few times. The genes are TRBV7-9 and TRBJ2-1, with no clear D. Trimming cost V 5 bases and J 7 bases, with 6 bases left between them. Germline V gives CDR1 SEHNR, CDR2 FQNEAQ (reference sequence). The CDR3 loop spans 11 amino acids. This chain's CDR3 is CASSPWNEQFF. The CDR3 coding sequence is TGTGCCAGCAGCCCCTGGAATGAGCAGTTCTTC.

The chain recombines TRBV13 with TRBJ2-7; 8 bases match TRBD1. This CDR3 is 13 amino acids long. J lost 8 bases, V lost 1 base, and 4 bases had no gene match. Germline CDR1 and CDR2: PRHDT and FYEKMQ (reference sequence). The DNA of the CDR3 is TGTGCCAGCAGCTTAGATCGACAGGGGCAGCAGTACGTC. Residues: CASSLDRQGQQYV.

This clonotype occurred many times. The chain carries TRBV7-9 and TRBJ1-5, with D maybe TRBD1 (5 bases). The germline V and J ends were trimmed by 5 bases and 7 bases, with 12 bases remaining between them. This CDR3 is built from 13 residues. The germline V gene encodes CDR1 SEHNR and CDR2 FQNEAQ (reference sequence). As DNA, the CDR3 is TGTGCCAGCAGCCTTGGGACGGGACAGCCCCAGCATTTT. Its protein product is CASSLGTGQPQHF.

Only a few counts were recorded for this clonotype. The J gene is TRBJ1-1, the V gene TRBV29-1, with D possibly being TRBD1 (6 bases). Germline V gene lookup returns CDR1 SQVTM and CDR2 ANQGSEA. V was shortened by 6 bases and J by 1 base, with 12 bases between the two germline ends. CDR3 length equals 13 residues. The CDR3 loop is CSVEKGQNTEAFF. The DNA for the CDR3 is TGCAGCGTCGAGAAGGGACAGAACACTGAAGCTTTCTTT.

The chain links TRBV20-1 to TRBJ1-2; D ambiguous. The germline CDR1 and CDR2 sequences are DFQATT and SNEGSKA (reference sequence). This CDR3 comprises 14 residues. Trimming stripped 0 bases from V and 7 bases from J, with 15 bases between. DNA of the CDR3: TGCAGTGCTAGAGATCCCGGCGCGAGGCGTGGCTACACCTTC. Translating it yields CSARDPGARRGYTF.

Ten or more counts support this clonotype. The chain employs TRBV3-1 and TRBJ1-1; TRBD1 aligns across 7 bases. The CDR3 covers 15 residues. Germline CDR1 LGHDT, CDR2 YNNKEL (reference sequence). The V segment lost 1 base and the J segment 6 bases; nucleotides outside the gene matches: 8. This CDR3 is CASSQVRQGTPEAFF. CDR3 sequence (DNA): TGTGCCAGCAGCCAAGTGAGACAGGGTACCCCTGAAGCTTTCTTT.

V gene TRBV18 combines with J gene TRBJ1-3; 9 bases line up with TRBD1. V trimming: 3 bases; J trimming: 2 bases; junction bases outside the gene matches: 5. Germline V CDR1 and CDR2: KGHSH, LQKENI. There are 16 residues in the CDR3. This CDR3 is CASSPSRQGAGNTIYF. In nucleotides, the CDR3 is TGTGCCAGCTCACCCTCCAGACAGGGGGCTGGAAACACCATATATTTT.

This sequence joins TRBV19 and TRBJ2-5; 8 nucleotides agree with TRBD1. V was clipped by 4 bases and J by 7 bases; unmatched bases: 8. CDR1 LNHDA and CDR2 SQIVND come from the germline V gene (reference sequence). This CDR3 spans 14 amino acids. CDR3 nucleotide sequence: TGTGCCAGTAGTAGCTCGGGACAGGCGGGGACCCAGTACTTC. It codes for CASSSSGQAGTQYF.

This clonotype was picked up a small number of times. This chain uses TRBV5-1 with TRBJ2-5; TRBD1 matches 8 bases. The CDR3 length is 14 residues. Looked up from germline, CDR1 is SGHRS and CDR2 is YFSETQ. V shed 6 bases and J 4 bases; nucleotides not matched to a gene: 8. In DNA form, the CDR3 reads TGCGCCAGCAACTGGACAGGGAAGGCAGAGACCCAGTACTTC. Translation gives CASNWTGKAETQYF.

This clonotype was counted only a few times. V and J are TRBV9 and TRBJ2-2, with D perhaps given as TRBD1 or TRBD2 (5 bases each). V shed 2 bases and J shed 4 bases, with 12 bases lying between them. This CDR3 has 15 residues. CDR1 and CDR2 (germline): SGDLS, YYNGEE. This CDR3 reads CASSVLGVATGELFF. CDR3 nucleotide sequence: TGTGCCAGCAGCGTGTTGGGGGTGGCCACCGGGGAGCTGTTTTTT.

The rearrangement links TRBV5-4 to TRBJ2-1; D possibly uses TRBD1 or TRBD2 (6 bases each). The CDR3 covers 14 residues. V was clipped by 5 bases and J by 5 bases, with 14 bases between them. Germline-derived CDR1 and CDR2 are SGHNT and YYREEE (reference sequence). The CDR3 bases are TGTGCCAGCAGATTGAAGGGGGGAGACAATGAGCAGTTCTTC. Translating it yields CASRLKGGDNEQFF.

The chain combines TRBV7-4 with TRBJ1-5; weak D call: TRBD1 (5 bases). This CDR3 comprises 14 residues. Deletions cut 3 bases from V and 2 bases from J, with 8 bases between. Germline-derived CDR1 and CDR2 are SGHVT and SQSDAQ. In DNA form, the CDR3 reads TGTGCCAGCAGCTTGGAACAGGGCAATCAGCCCCAGCATTTT. As protein: CASSLEQGNQPQHF. Drawing the rest from reference TRBV7-4 and TRBJ1-5, the complete variable domain is GAGVSQSPRYKVAKRGRDVALRCDSISGHVTLYWYRQTLGQGSEVLTYSQSDAQRDKSGRPSGRFSAERPERSVSTLKIQRTEQGDSAVYLCASSLEQGNQPQHFGDGTRLSIL.

This clonotype occurred many times. The chain couples TRBV7-9 to TRBJ1-5, with a possible D match to TRBD1 (5 bases). V was trimmed by 2 bases and J by 2 bases, leaving 16 bases between them. This CDR3 comprises 17 residues. Germline V gene lookup returns CDR1 SEHNR and CDR2 FQNEAQ (reference sequence). CDR3 in amino acids: CASSLYNYGGGNQPQHF. In DNA, the CDR3 is TGTGCCAGCAGCTTATACAATTATGGGGGGGGCAATCAGCCCCAGCATTTT.

By share, this clonotype counts as medium-sized. The chain uses TRBV7-2 and TRBJ2-3; 8 bases agree with TRBD2. V was pared by 5 bases and J by 2 bases, with 6 bases of the junction left unmatched. Per the germline V gene, CDR1 is SGHTA and CDR2 is FQGNSA. This CDR3 comprises 15 residues. CDR3 bases: TGTGCCAGCAGCCCGGGGGGGCCCCTCACAGATACGCAGTATTTT. Its translation is CASSPGGPLTDTQYF. Full variable domain (rest looked up from reference TRBV7-2 and TRBJ2-3): GAGVSQSPSNKVTEKGKDVELRCDPISGHTALYWYRQSLGQGLEFLIYFQGNSAPDKSGLPSDRFSAERTGGSVSTLTIQRTQQEDSAVYLCASSPGGPLTDTQYFGPGTRLTVL.

The gene calls are TRBV9 and TRBJ2-3, with 9 bases aligning to TRBD2. The CDR3 has 20 amino acids. Losses at the gene ends were 3 bases for V and 0 bases for J; bases not matched to a gene: 17. Germline V CDR1 and CDR2: SGDLS, YYNGEE. CDR3 region: CASSAPRSSGGTASTDTQYF. The CDR3 DNA reads TGTGCCAGCAGCGCCCCTAGGAGTAGCGGGGGAACCGCTAGCACAGATACGCAGTATTTT. The full variable domain, with the rest looked up from reference TRBV9 and TRBJ2-3, is DSGVTQTPKHLITATGQRVTLRCSPRSGDLSVYWYQQSLDQGLQFLIQYYNGEERAKGNILERFSAQQFPDLHSELNLSSLELGDSALYFCASSAPRSSGGTASTDTQYFGPGTRLTVL.

V usage is TRBV7-2 and J usage is TRBJ2-1, with TRBD2 as a possible D gene (6 bases). Germline V gene sequence: CDR1 SGHTA, CDR2 FQGNSA. The ends were cut back, 0 bases at V and 7 bases at J, with 19 bases in the middle. The CDR3 spans 17 residues. The CDR3 nucleotides read TGTGCCAGCAGCTTAGCGCCAGGATGGGGCGCGGGGAATGAGCAGTTCTTC. It is translated as CASSLAPGWGAGNEQFF.

This clonotype was observed a handful of times. The CDR3 protein is CASSPEGTGGLTGELFF. The CDR3 DNA follows: TGCGCCAGCAGCCCCGAAGGGACAGGGGGACTCACCGGGGAGCTGTTTTTT. This chain joins TRBV4-3 and TRBJ2-2; 11 nucleotides align to TRBD1. From germline, CDR1 is LGHNA and CDR2 YSLEER. CDR3 length: 17 residues. V lost 4 bases to trimming and J lost 4 bases; unmatched junction nucleotides: 8.

This clonotype turned up a few times. The chain couples TRBV12-3 or TRBV12-4 to TRBJ1-2; weak D call: TRBD1 (6 bases). V gave up 6 bases and J gave up 7 bases, with 21 bases separating them. This CDR3 has 15 residues. Written as DNA, the CDR3 is TGTGCCAGCAGCCCCGAGGGGCAGGGGTGGCGTGGCTACACCTTC. Amino acids: CASSPEGQGWRGYTF.

This clonotype was observed a handful of times. J is TRBJ1-1 and V is TRBV18, with D maybe TRBD1 (6 bases). Germline assignment: CDR1 KGHSH and CDR2 LQKENI. V gave up 3 bases and J gave up 7 bases, with 18 bases separating them. CDR3 size: 15 residues. The CDR3 loop reads CASSPPWGGSGEAFF. For the CDR3, the DNA is TGTGCCAGCTCACCCCCCTGGGGGGGCTCGGGTGAAGCTTTCTTT. The full variable domain, rest sourced from reference TRBV18 and TRBJ1-1, is NAGVMQNPRHLVRRRGQEARLRCSPMKGHSHVYWYRQLPEEGLKFMVYLQKENIIDESGMPKERFSAEFPKEGPSILRIQQVVRGDSAAYFCASSPPWGGSGEAFFGQGTRLTVV.

This chain connects TRBV4-3 to TRBJ2-1, with 10 bases that match TRBD2. V lost 1 base to trimming and J lost 4 bases; unmatched junction nucleotides: 4. Germline CDR1 and CDR2: LGHNA and YSLEER. There are 16 residues in the CDR3. The CDR3 nucleotides are TGCGCCAGCAGCCAAGGATTAGCGGGGGGATACAATGAGCAGTTCTTC. It translates to CASSQGLAGGYNEQFF.

The J gene is TRBJ2-2, the V gene TRBV5-6, with D possibly being TRBD2 (6 bases). The V and J ends lost 2 bases and 7 bases respectively, with 12 bases between them. Germline V gives CDR1 SGHDT, CDR2 YYEEEE. This CDR3 is built from 14 residues. The CDR3 sequence is CASSFRGKGGELFF. DNA for the CDR3: TGTGCCAGCAGCTTCCGGGGGAAAGGCGGGGAGCTGTTTTTT. Full variable domain (outside the CDR3, taken from reference TRBV5-6 and TRBJ2-2): DAGVTQSPTHLIKTRGQQVTLRCSPKSGHDTVSWYQQALGQGPQFIFQYYEEEERQRGNFPDRFSGHQFPNYSSELNVNALLLGDSALYLCASSFRGKGGELFFGEGSRLTVL.

The rearrangement links TRBV2 to TRBJ2-3; D perhaps matches TRBD2 (5 bases). CDR1 is SNHLY and CDR2 is FYNNEI in the germline V gene. V lost 6 bases and J lost 6, with 10 bases in between. The CDR3 length is 12 residues. CDR3 sequence reads: CASRRLRDTQYF. The CDR3 DNA is TGTGCCAGCAGGAGACTAAGGGATACGCAGTATTTT.